This section outlines one TCR beta chain sequence together with its context. The antigen is unknown. This PCR relied on a set of 60 Vbeta primers and 13 Jbeta primers. Profiled with immunoSEQ multiplex PCR; TCRdb holds only in-frame clones, not every one. The sample lists 150,000 to 200,000 clones; around 80% were seen once. This record comes from a study of cytomegalovirus exposure and HLA in healthy donors. General study points: Some V segments, TRBV6-2 and TRBV6-3 among them, were indistinguishable and were therefore excluded. It was reportedly the case that the classifier diagnosed cytomegalovirus status with high specificity and sensitivity.

Germline CDR1 and CDR2: SEHNR and FQNEAQ (reference sequence). The CDR3 length is 16 residues. V shed 5 bases and J 0 bases; nucleotides not matched to a gene: 9. The TCR was taken from a woman aged 50 to 60 in good health and CMV-seronegative. The chain is built from TRBV7-9 and TRBJ2-5; 7 nucleotides match TRBD1. The sample was PBMCs. CDR3 sequence reads: CASSGKPQGYQETQYF. The CDR3 nucleotides read TGTGCCAGCAGCGGAAAACCACAGGGGTACCAAGAGACCCAGTACTTC.